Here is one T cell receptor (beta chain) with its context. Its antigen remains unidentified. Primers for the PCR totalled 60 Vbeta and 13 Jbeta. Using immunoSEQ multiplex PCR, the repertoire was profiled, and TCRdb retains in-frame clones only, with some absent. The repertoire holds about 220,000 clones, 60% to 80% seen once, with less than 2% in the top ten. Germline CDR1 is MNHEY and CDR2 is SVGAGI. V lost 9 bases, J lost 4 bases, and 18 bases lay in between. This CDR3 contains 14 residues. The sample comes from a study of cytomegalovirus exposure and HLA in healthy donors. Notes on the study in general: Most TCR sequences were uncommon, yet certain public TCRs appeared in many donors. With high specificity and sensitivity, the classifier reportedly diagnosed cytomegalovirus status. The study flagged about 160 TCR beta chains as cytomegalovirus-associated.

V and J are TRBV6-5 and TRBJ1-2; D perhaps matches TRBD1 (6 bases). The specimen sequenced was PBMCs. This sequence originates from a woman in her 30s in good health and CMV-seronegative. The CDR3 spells CASQPRGKVYGYTF. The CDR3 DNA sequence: TGTGCCAGTCAACCCAGGGGTAAGGTCTATGGCTACACCTTC.